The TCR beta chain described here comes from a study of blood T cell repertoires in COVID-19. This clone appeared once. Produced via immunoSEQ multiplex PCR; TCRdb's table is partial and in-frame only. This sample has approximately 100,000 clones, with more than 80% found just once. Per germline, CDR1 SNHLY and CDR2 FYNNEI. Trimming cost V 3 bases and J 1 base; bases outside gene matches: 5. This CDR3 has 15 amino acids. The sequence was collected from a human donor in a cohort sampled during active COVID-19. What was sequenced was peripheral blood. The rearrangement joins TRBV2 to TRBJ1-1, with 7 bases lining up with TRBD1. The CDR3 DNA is TGTGCCAGCAGTGAGAGCAGGGGGTGGAACACTGAAGCTTTCTTT. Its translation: CASSESRGWNTEAFF.